This T cell receptor (beta chain) was found in a study of T cells in Graves' hyperthyroidism and ophthalmopathy. When ophthalmopathy did not progress within 18 months, Graves' hyperthyroidism was considered stable. The CDR3 regions of TCR beta were amplified from RNA transcripts. Initially, a first-round RT-PCR of the TCR CDR3 employed the HTBI primer set. Each CDR3 protein is one row after TCRdb ran MiXCR on the multiplex PCR reads. The sample records about 560,000 distinct CDR3 sequences, over 15% being singletons. This CDR3 is 12 amino acids long. Germline V gene lookup returns CDR1 MNHEY and CDR2 SMNVEV (reference sequence). J was trimmed by 11 bases and V by 3 bases; bases with no gene match: 3.

The sequence derives from a young woman with Graves' hyperthyroidism. What was sequenced was blood. The chain links TRBV27 to TRBJ1-1, with 10 bases lining up with TRBD1. This CDR3 reads CASSFTDRGAFF. CDR3 nucleotide sequence: TGTGCCAGCAGTTTTACGGACAGGGGGGCTTTCTTT.